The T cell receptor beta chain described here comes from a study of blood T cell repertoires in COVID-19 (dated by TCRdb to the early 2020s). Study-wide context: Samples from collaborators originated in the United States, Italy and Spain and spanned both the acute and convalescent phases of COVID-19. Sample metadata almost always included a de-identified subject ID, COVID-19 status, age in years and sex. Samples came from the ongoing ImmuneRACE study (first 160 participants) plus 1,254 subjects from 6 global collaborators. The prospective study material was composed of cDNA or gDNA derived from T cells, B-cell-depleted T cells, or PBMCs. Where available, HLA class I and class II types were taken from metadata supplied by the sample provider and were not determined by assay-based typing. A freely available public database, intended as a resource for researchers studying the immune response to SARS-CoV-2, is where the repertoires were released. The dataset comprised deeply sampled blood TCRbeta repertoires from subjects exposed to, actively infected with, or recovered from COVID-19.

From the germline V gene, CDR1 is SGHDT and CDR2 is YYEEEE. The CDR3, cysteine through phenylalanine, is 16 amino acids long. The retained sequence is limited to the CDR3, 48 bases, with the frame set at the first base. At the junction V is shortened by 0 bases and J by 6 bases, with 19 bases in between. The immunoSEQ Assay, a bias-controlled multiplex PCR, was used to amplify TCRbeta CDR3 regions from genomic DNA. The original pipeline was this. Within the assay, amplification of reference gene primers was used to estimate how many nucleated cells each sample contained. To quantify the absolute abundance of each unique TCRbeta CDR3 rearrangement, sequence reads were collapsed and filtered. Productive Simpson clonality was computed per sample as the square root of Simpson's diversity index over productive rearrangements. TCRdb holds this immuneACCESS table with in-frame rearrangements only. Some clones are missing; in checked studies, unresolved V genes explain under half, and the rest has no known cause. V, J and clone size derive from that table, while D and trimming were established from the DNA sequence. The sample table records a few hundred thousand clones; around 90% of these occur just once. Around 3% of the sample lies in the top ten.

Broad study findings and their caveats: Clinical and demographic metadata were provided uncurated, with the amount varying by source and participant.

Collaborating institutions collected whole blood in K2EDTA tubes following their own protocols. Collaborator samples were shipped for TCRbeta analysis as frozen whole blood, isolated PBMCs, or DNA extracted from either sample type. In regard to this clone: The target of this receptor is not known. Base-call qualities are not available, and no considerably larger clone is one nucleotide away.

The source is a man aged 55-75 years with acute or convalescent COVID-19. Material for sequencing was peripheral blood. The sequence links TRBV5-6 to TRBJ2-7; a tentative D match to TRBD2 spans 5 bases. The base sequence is TGTGCCAGCAGCTTGGTCGTGGGTTTTAGCAGCGGCGAGCAGTACTTC. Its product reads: CASSLVVGFSSGEQYF.